Listed below are T cell receptor beta chains from one sample, sequenced in a study of cytomegalovirus exposure and HLA in healthy donors. The data were produced by immunoSEQ multiplex PCR, yet TCRdb's version contains in-frame clones alone and is incomplete. The sample carries some 150,000 clones, 55% to 80% recorded once. Sequenced material: PBMCs. The receptors stem from a woman aged 60-70 years in good health and CMV-seropositive. The CDR3 runs from the conserved cysteine through the conserved F or W. The D gene is left open where the match is weak. Only part of the rows carry a size: once, few, many, or a class if the clone is expanded.

v_gene	j_gene	d_gene	abundance	CDR3nt	CDR3aa
TRBV4-1	TRBJ1-1	.	.	TGCGCCAGCAGCCCCGGACTGAGCGACACTGAAGCTTTCTTT	CASSPGLSDTEAFF
TRBV7-9	TRBJ2-2	.	.	TGTGCCAGCAGACCTGGAGTACAGGGCGTAACCGGGGAGCTGTTTTTT	CASRPGVQGVTGELFF
TRBV2	TRBJ1-3	.	few	TGTGCCAGCACTTTGACAGGACCCTCTGGAAACACCATATATTTT	CASTLTGPSGNTIYF
TRBV10-3	TRBJ1-2	TRBD1	few	TGTGCCATCAGTGAGGACCGGGACAGGCATCTCTATGGCTACACCTTC	CAISEDRDRHLYGYTF
TRBV9	TRBJ2-7	.	.	TGTGCCAGCAGCGCACAGGGACACGAGCAGTACTTC	CASSAQGHEQYF
TRBV28	TRBJ2-1	.	.	TGTGCCAGCAGTTTACGCCAGCGTCCCTACAATGAGCAGTTCTTC	CASSLRQRPYNEQFF
TRBV27	TRBJ1-4	TRBD1	.	TGTGCCAGCAGTTGGACAGGGGGACACGAAAAACTGTTTTTT	CASSWTGGHEKLFF
TRBV10-3	TRBJ1-5	TRBD1	few	TGTGCCATCAGTGATCGGGACAGGGGATTTGATCAGCCCCAGCATTTT	CAISDRDRGFDQPQHF
TRBV7-6	TRBJ2-1	.	.	TGTGCCAGCACCCCGGGGGTCGGGAGTGCGAGAAATGAGCAGTTCTTC	CASTPGVGSARNEQFF
TRBV10-3	TRBJ1-1	.	.	TGTGCCATCAGCAGGGAAAACACTGAAGCTTTCTTT	CAISRENTEAFF
TRBV28	TRBJ2-1	TRBD2	few	TGTGCCAGCAGTTTTAGCGGGACTAGCAATGAGCAGTTCTTC	CASSFSGTSNEQFF
TRBV5-6	TRBJ1-4	.	.	TGTGCCAGCAGCTTGGCCCGGGAAAAACTGTTTTTT	CASSLAREKLFF
TRBV21-1	TRBJ1-5	.	.	TGTGCCAGCAGCAAAGAGTCCAGGGTAAGCAATCAGCCCCAGCATTTT	CASSKESRVSNQPQHF
TRBV27	TRBJ2-2	TRBD1	few	TGTGCCAGCAGTTTGCAGGGGGCACCCGGGGAGCTGTTTTTT	CASSLQGAPGELFF
TRBV30	TRBJ1-1	.	few	TGTGCCTGGAGTGTATCACAGGCGAACACTGAAGCTTTCTTT	CAWSVSQANTEAFF
TRBV6-5	TRBJ1-1	.	few	TGTGCCAGCAGTTGGCGGGGCTCAAACACTGAAGCTTTCTTT	CASSWRGSNTEAFF
TRBV2	TRBJ2-3	TRBD2	.	TGTGCCAGCAGAGGACCCTGGACTAGCGGGAGGGGTAGCACAGATACGCAGTATTTT	CASRGPWTSGRGSTDTQYF
TRBV30	TRBJ2-1	.	.	TGTGCCTGGGATAGGGGCTACAATGAGCAGTTCTTC	CAWDRGYNEQFF
TRBV28	TRBJ2-5	TRBD2	.	TGTGCCAGCAGTTTCCGGGAGGACCAAGAGACCCAGTACTTC	CASSFREDQETQYF
TRBV28	TRBJ1-2	.	few	TGTGCCAGCAGTTTAGAGGGGGACTATGGCTACACCTTC	CASSLEGDYGYTF
TRBV4-3	TRBJ2-5	TRBD1	.	TGCGCCAGCAGCCTCAGGAGGACAGGTCAAGAGACCCAGTACTTC	CASSLRRTGQETQYF
TRBV7-2	TRBJ1-1	.	few	TGTGCCAGCAGCTTAGGGGGGGTGAACACTGAAGCTTTCTTT	CASSLGGVNTEAFF
TRBV19	TRBJ1-5	.	few	TGTGCCAGTAGTATAGATATCGGTCAGCCCCAGCATTTT	CASSIDIGQPQHF
TRBV6-1	TRBJ2-3	.	.	TGTGCCAGCACCTCGGACATTACAGATACGCAGTATTTT	CASTSDITDTQYF
TRBV6-5	TRBJ2-7	TRBD2	.	TGTGCCAGCAGTTCAAGCGGGAGGGCGTACGAGCAGTACTTC	CASSSSGRAYEQYF
TRBV6-5	TRBJ2-2	TRBD2	.	TGTGCCACCCGACTAGCGGGAGGGCTGACCGGGGAGCTGTTTTTT	CATRLAGGLTGELFF
TRBV14	TRBJ1-3	.	few	TGTGCCAGCAGCCAAGGGCCCGTCTTTGGAAACACCATATATTTT	CASSQGPVFGNTIYF
TRBV5-1	TRBJ2-3	TRBD2	.	TGCGCCAGCAGCGAGGGACTAGCGGAAAGCACAGATACGCAGTATTTT	CASSEGLAESTDTQYF
TRBV7-9	TRBJ2-7	.	.	TGTGCCAGCAGCTCGGTGGGGTGGGGGGACTACGAGCAGTACTTC	CASSSVGWGDYEQYF
TRBV9	TRBJ1-2	.	.	TGTGCCAGCAGCCCGCGGGGAGTATCTAACTATGGCTACACCTTC	CASSPRGVSNYGYTF
TRBV29-1	TRBJ2-3	.	few	TGCAGCGTTTCCCGTGGGGCGTCTAGCACAGATACGCAGTATTTT	CSVSRGASSTDTQYF
TRBV10-1	TRBJ2-7	.	.	TGCGCCAGCAGTGAGGGTCCTTCTTCTAGCTCCTACGAGCAGTACTTC	CASSEGPSSSSYEQYF
TRBV11-2	TRBJ2-1	TRBD2	few	TGTGCCAGCAGCTTAGTGGGGGACTACCGACTATATGAGCAGTTCTTC	CASSLVGDYRLYEQFF
TRBV23-1	TRBJ1-2	.	.	TGCGCCGGGGAGGTGACCCTCCGTCAGAGCTATGGCTACACCTTC	CAGEVTLRQSYGYTF
TRBV7-2	TRBJ1-5	.	.	TGTGCCAGCACCCGCCCGGGGCAGCCCCAGCATTTT	CASTRPGQPQHF
TRBV5-1	TRBJ2-1	TRBD2	.	TGCGCCAGCAGCTTGGGAACTAGCGGGAGGGCGCTCGACAATGAGCAGTTCTTC	CASSLGTSGRALDNEQFF
TRBV11-1	TRBJ2-3	TRBD2	.	TGTGCCAGCAGCTCCGGGACTAGCGGGACAAATACGCAGTATTTT	CASSSGTSGTNTQYF
TRBV15	TRBJ1-3	.	.	TGTACCACCAGCAGAGACGGGTTCTCTGGAAACACCATATATTTT	CTTSRDGFSGNTIYF
TRBV6-5	TRBJ1-4	TRBD1	many	TGTGCCAGCAGTTACTATAGCCAGGGGGGCGAAAAACTGTTTTTT	CASSYYSQGGEKLFF
TRBV4-3	TRBJ2-1	.	once	TGCGCCAGCAGCCAAGATCTGGCGGGCTCCTACAATGAGCAGTTCTTC	CASSQDLAGSYNEQFF
TRBV6-5	TRBJ2-2	.	.	TGTGCCAGCAGTTTTTCGGGAAACACCGGGGAGCTGTTTTTT	CASSFSGNTGELFF
TRBV4-3	TRBJ2-6	TRBD1	.	TGCGCCAGCAGCCAAACGAGGTTGACAGGGAGTATCTCTGGGGCCAACGTCCTGACTTTC	CASSQTRLTGSISGANVLTF
TRBV18	TRBJ1-5	.	.	TGTGCCAGCTCACCGGGAGGGCAGGGCGTACGTCAGCCCCAGCATTTT	CASSPGGQGVRQPQHF
TRBV2	TRBJ2-7	.	.	TGTGCCAGCGCCCTGGGCGACGAGCAGTACTTC	CASALGDEQYF
TRBV30	TRBJ1-1	.	.	TGTGCCTGGAGTGTGGGGGGACTTACGAACACTGAAGCTTTCTTT	CAWSVGGLTNTEAFF
TRBV7-2	TRBJ2-3	.	.	TGTGCCAGCAGCCCGTACTGGGACTCCACAGATACGCAGTATTTT	CASSPYWDSTDTQYF
TRBV19	TRBJ2-1	TRBD2	.	TGTGCCAGTACTCGGGGGGGACTAGCGGGAGATTTGCATGAGCAGTTCTTC	CASTRGGLAGDLHEQFF
TRBV28	TRBJ2-7	.	.	TGTGCCACCTTTTTCTCAGGGGCCTCGGGTCGCTACGAGCAGTACTTC	CATFFSGASGRYEQYF
TRBV11-1	TRBJ2-7	TRBD1	.	TGTGCCAGCAGCGCCGGGACAGTCCCCGAGCAGTACTTC	CASSAGTVPEQYF
TRBV4-1	TRBJ2-7	TRBD1	few	TGCGCCGAAGGGAACAGGGGGCAATCCGAGCAGTACTTC	CAEGNRGQSEQYF
TRBV27	TRBJ2-7	TRBD1	.	TGTGCCAGCAGTTTAATTCGGACAGGGGGAGGCTACGAGCAGTACTTC	CASSLIRTGGGYEQYF
TRBV11-1	TRBJ2-7	TRBD1	few	TGTGCCAGCAGCTTAGATCAGGGGGCCTACGAGCAGTACTTC	CASSLDQGAYEQYF
TRBV19	TRBJ2-5	TRBD1	few	TGTGCCAGTAGTACGGACAGGGGAGAGACCCAGTACTTC	CASSTDRGETQYF
TRBV7-9	TRBJ2-2	TRBD1	.	TGTGCCAGTCCCGGACAGGGACGGAACACCGGGGAGCTGTTTTTT	CASPGQGRNTGELFF
TRBV6-4	TRBJ2-3	TRBD1	few	TGTGCCAGCAGTGACTCTGGACAGGGGGGGCCAGATACGCAGTATTTT	CASSDSGQGGPDTQYF